This TCR beta chain emerged from a study of radiotherapy plus CTLA-4 blockade in lung cancer. Study as a whole: Overall, 18% of patients showed an objective response, while 31% attained disease control. Findings of the study overall: Blood saw expansion of tumor-derived TCR clones after radiotherapy plus ipilimumab.

To note about this clone: Its antigen is currently unknown.

This table comes from immunoSEQ multiplex PCR, and its TCRdb copy is limited to in-frame clones, with some not included. The sample carries 9,500 to 15,000 clones, 80% to 90% recorded once. The germline V gene has CDR1 MNHNS and CDR2 SASEGT. The V and J ends lost 4 bases and 0 bases, in that order; junction bases with no gene match: 5. The CDR3 spans 16 residues. The material was peripheral blood, obtained from a patient treated with radiotherapy plus ipilimumab. The V call is TRBV6-1, the J call TRBJ1-5, with 8 bases identical to TRBD1. The receptor was derived from a human donor with non-small cell lung cancer that progressed on radiotherapy plus ipilimumab. The CDR3 nucleotides are TGTGCCAGCAGTGCCGGGACAGGATATAGCAATCAGCCCCAGCATTTT. Amino acids: CASSAGTGYSNQPQHF.